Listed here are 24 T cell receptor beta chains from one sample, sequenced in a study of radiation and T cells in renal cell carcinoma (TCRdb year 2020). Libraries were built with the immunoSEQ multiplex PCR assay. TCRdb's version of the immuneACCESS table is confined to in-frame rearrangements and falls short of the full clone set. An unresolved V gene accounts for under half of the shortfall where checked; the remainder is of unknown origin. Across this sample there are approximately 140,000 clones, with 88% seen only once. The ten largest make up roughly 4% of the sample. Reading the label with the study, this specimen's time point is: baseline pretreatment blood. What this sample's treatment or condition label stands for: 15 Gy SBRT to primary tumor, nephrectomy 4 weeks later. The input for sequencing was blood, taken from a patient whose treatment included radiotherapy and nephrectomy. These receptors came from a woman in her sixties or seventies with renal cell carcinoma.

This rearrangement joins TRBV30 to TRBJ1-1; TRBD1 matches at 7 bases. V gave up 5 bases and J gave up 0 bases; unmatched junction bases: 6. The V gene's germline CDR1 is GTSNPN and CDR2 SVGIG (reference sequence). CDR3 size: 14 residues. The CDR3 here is CAWDRQGLNTEAFF. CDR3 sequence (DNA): TGTGCCTGGGATCGACAGGGACTGAACACTGAAGCTTTCTTT.

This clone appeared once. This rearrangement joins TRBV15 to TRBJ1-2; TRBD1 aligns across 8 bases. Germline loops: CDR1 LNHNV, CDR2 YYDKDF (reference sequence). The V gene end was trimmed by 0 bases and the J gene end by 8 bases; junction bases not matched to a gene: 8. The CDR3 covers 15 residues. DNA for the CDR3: TGTGCCACCAGCAGAGATTTAACAGGGGGAGGGGGCTACACCTTC. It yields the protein CATSRDLTGGGGYTF.

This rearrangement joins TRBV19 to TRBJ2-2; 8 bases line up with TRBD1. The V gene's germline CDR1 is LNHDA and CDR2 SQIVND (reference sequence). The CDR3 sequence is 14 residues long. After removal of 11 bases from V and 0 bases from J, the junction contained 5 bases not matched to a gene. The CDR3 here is CASDRGANTGELFF. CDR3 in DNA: TGTGCCTCCGACAGGGGCGCGAACACCGGGGAGCTGTTTTTT.

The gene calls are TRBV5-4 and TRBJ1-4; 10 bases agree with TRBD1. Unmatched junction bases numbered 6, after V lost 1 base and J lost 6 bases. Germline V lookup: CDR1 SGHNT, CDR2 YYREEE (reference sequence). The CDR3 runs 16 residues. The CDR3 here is CASSLPRDRGDEKLFF. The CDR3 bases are TGTGCCAGCAGCTTGCCCCGGGACAGGGGAGATGAAAAACTGTTTTTT.

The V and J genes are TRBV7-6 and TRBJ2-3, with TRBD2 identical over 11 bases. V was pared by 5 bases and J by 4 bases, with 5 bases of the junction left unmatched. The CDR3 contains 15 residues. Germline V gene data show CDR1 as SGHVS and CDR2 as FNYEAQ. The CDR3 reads CASSQLAGGPDTQYF. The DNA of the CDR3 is TGTGCCAGCAGCCAATTAGCGGGGGGGCCAGATACGCAGTATTTT.

This CDR3 reads CASLPRGTHEQYF. The CDR3 DNA is TGCGCCAGCCTTCCCCGGGGAACCCACGAGCAGTACTTC. The V and J genes are TRBV10-1 and TRBJ2-7; D might be TRBD2 (5 bases). CDR1 is WNHNN, CDR2 SYGVQD, per germline (reference sequence). V shed 8 bases and J shed 5 bases, with 16 bases lying between them. This CDR3 spans 13 amino acids.

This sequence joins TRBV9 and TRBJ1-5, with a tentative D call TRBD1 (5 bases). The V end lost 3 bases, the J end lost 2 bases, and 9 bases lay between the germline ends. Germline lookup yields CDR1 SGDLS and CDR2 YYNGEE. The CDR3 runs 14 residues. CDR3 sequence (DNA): TGTGCCAGCAGCGCAGGGATGGGCAATCAGCCCCAGCATTTT. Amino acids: CASSAGMGNQPQHF.

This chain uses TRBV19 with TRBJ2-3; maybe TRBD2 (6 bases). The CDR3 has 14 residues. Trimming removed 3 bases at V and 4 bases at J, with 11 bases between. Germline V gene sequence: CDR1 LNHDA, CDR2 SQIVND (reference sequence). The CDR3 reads CASSMEGPADTQYF. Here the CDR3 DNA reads TGTGCCAGTAGTATGGAGGGTCCGGCAGATACGCAGTATTTT.

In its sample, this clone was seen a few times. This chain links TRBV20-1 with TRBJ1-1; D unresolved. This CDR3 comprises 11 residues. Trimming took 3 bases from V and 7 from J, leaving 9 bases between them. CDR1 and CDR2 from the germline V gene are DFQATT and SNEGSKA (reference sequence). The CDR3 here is CSARIQFEAFF. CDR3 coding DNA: TGCAGTGCTAGGATACAGTTTGAAGCTTTCTTT.

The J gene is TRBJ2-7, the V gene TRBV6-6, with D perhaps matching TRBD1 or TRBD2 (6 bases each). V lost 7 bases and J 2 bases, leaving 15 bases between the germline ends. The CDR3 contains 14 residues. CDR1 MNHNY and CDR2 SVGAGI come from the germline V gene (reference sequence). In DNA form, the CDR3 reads TGTGCCAGCAATGGAGGGACACAAACCTACGAGCAGTACTTC. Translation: CASNGGTQTYEQYF.

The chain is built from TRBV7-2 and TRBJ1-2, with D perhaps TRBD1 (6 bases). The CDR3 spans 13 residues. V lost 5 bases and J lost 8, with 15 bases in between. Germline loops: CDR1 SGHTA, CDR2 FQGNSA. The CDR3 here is CASSLRDTRGYTF. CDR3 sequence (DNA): TGTGCCAGCAGCCTCCGGGACACCAGGGGCTACACCTTC.

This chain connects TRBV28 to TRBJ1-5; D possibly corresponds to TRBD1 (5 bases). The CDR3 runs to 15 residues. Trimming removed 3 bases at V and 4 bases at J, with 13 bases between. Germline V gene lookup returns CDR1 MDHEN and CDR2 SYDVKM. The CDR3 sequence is CASSFIGDRNQPQHF. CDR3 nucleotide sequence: TGTGCCAGCAGTTTTATTGGGGACCGGAATCAGCCCCAGCATTTT. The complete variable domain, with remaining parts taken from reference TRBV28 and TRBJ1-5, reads DVKVTQSSRYLVKRTGEKVFLECVQDMDHENMFWYRQDPGLGLRLIYFSYDVKMKEKGDIPEGYSVSREKKERFSLILESASTNQTSMYLCASSFIGDRNQPQHFGDGTRLSIL.

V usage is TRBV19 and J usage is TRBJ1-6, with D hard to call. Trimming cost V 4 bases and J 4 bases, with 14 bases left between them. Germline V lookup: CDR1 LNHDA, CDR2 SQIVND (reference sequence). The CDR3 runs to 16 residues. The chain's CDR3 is CASSTGIADYNSPLHF. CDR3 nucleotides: TGTGCCAGTAGTACCGGAATAGCAGATTATAATTCACCCCTCCACTTT.

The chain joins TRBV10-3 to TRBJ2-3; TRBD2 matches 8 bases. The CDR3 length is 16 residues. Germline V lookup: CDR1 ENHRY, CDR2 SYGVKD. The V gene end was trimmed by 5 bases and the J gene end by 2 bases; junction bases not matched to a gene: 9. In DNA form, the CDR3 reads TGTGCCATCAGTACCGGGACTAGACAATTCACAGATACGCAGTATTTT. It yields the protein CAISTGTRQFTDTQYF.

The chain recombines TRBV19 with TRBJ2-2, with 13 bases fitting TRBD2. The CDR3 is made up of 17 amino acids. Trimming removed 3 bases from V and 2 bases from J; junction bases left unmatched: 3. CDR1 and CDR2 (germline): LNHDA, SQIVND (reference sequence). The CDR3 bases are TGTGCCAGTAGTATGGGGACTAGCGGGGCCAACACCGGGGAGCTGTTTTTT. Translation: CASSMGTSGANTGELFF.

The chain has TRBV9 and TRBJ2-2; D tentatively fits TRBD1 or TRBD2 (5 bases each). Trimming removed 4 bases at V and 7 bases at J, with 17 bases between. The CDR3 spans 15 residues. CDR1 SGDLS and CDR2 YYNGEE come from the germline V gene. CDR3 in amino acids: CASSPNEGRNGELFF. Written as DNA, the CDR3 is TGTGCCAGCAGCCCTAATGAGGGGCGTAACGGGGAGCTGTTTTTT.

For the CDR3, the DNA is TGTGCCAGCAGCGGAAGGGGGACTTATGAAAAACTGTTTTTT. Translated: CASSGRGTYEKLFF. V gene TRBV9 combines with J gene TRBJ1-4; D may be TRBD1 (6 bases). The germline V gene has CDR1 SGDLS and CDR2 YYNGEE. The CDR3 spans 14 residues. The V end was cut by 3 bases, the J end by 6 bases, with 12 bases between.

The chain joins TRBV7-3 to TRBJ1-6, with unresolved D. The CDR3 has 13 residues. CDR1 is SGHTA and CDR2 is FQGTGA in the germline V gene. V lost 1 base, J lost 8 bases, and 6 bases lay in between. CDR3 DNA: TGTGCCAGCAGCTTAAGGGCGGATTCACCCCTCCACTTT. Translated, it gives CASSLRADSPLHF.

This chain's CDR3 is CASSPSGGAQFF. CDR3 in DNA: TGCGCCAGCAGCCCTAGCGGGGGGGCCCAGTTCTTC. The V and J genes are TRBV5-1 and TRBJ2-1; TRBD2 aligns across 12 bases. Trimming cost V 4 bases and J 13 bases; bases outside gene matches: 3. The CDR3 is made up of 12 amino acids. Germline V gene sequence: CDR1 SGHRS, CDR2 YFSETQ.

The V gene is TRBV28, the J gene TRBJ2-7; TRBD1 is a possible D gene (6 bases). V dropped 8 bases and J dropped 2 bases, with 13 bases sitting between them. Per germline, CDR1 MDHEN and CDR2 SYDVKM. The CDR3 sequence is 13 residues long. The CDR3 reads CASGRDIPYEQYF. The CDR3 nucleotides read TGTGCCAGCGGCCGGGACATCCCCTACGAGCAGTACTTC. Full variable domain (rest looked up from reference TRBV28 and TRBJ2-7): DVKVTQSSRYLVKRTGEKVFLECVQDMDHENMFWYRQDPGLGLRLIYFSYDVKMKEKGDIPEGYSVSREKKERFSLILESASTNQTSMYLCASGRDIPYEQYFGPGTRLTVT.

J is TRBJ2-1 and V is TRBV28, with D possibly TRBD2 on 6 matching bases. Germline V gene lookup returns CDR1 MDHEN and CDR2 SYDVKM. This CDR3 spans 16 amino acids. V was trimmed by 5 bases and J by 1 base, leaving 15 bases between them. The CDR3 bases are TGTGCCAGCAGTCCGGGGGTAGCGAGGTCCTACAATGAGCAGTTCTTC. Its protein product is CASSPGVARSYNEQFF.

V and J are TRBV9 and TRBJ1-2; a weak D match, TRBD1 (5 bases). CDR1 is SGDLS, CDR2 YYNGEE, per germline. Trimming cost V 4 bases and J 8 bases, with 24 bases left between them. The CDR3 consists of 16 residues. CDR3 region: CASSTFDRVSAWGYTF. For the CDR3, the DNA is TGTGCCAGCAGCACATTTGACAGAGTCTCCGCCTGGGGCTACACCTTC.

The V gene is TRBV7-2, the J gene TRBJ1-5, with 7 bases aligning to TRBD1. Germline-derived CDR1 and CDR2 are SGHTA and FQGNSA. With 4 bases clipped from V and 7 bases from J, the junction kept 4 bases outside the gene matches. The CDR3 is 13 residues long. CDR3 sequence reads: CASSSGTAQPQHF. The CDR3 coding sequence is TGTGCCAGCAGCTCCGGGACAGCCCAGCCCCAGCATTTT.

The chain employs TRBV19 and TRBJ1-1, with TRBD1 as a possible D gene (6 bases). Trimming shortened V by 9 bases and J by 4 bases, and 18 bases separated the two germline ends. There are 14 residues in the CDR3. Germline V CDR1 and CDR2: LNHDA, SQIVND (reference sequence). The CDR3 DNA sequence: TGTGCCAGCTCAGAGGGGGAAGCGGGCACTGAAGCTTTCTTT. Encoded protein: CASSEGEAGTEAFF.